This TCR beta chain was retrieved from a study of CD8 T cells in Susac syndrome. About the research overall: Patients with Susac syndrome were, at the time of blood collection, therapy-naive, maintained on corticosteroids, or maintained on intravenous immunoglobulin alone.

Trimming shortened V by 1 base and J by 5 bases, and 11 bases separated the two germline ends. Germline-derived CDR1 and CDR2 are GTSNPN and SVGIG (reference sequence). This CDR3 has 13 residues. An input of about 0.5 to 1 ug of RNA was subjected to reverse transcription using random hexamers. TCRdb ran MiXCR on the immunoSEQ multiplex PCR reads and lists one entry per CDR3 protein. The sample holds around 71,000 distinct CDR3 sequences, 85% to 95% seen once. From blood CD8+ and CD4+ T cells, TCR beta sequences were generated. Diagnostic criteria for definite or probable disease, in their recently defined form, were met by the patients with Susac syndrome.

Specimen: CD4+ T cells from PBMCs. The TCR sequence derives from a human donor with Susac syndrome. The V and J genes are TRBV30 and TRBJ1-2; the D is unclear. The CDR3 protein is CAWSEGSHYGYTF. The CDR3 DNA reads TGTGCCTGGAGTGAGGGCAGCCATTATGGCTACACCTTC.